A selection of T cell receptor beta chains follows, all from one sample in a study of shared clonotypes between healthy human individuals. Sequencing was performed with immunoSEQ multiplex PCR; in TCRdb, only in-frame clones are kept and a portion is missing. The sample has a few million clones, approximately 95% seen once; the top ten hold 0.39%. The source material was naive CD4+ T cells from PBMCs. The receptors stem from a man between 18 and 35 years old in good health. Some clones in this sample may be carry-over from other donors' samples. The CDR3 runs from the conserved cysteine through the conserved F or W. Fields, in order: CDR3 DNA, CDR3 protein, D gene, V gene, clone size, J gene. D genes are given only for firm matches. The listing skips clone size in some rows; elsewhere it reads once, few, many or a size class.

cdr3_nt: TGTGCCAGCAGCTTGGTTTCGGGGGGCAGTGGAAACACCATATATTTT
cdr3_aa: CASSLVSGGSGNTIYF
d_call: -
v_call: TRBV5-8
clone_size: -
j_call: TRBJ1-3

cdr3_nt: TGTGCCAGCACCAAGAGGGTCTCGGACGCAACATACGAGCAGTACTTC
cdr3_aa: CASTKRVSDATYEQYF
d_call: -
v_call: TRBV6-6
clone_size: -
j_call: TRBJ2-7

cdr3_nt: TGTGCCAGCCGAAGGGAGCCGAACACTGAAGCTTTCTTT
cdr3_aa: CASRREPNTEAFF
d_call: -
v_call: TRBV9
clone_size: -
j_call: TRBJ1-1

cdr3_nt: TGTGCCAGCAGCTCCACTAGCGGGAGGGCCTGGGAGCAGTTCTTC
cdr3_aa: CASSSTSGRAWEQFF
d_call: TRBD2
v_call: TRBV11-2
clone_size: -
j_call: TRBJ2-1

cdr3_nt: TGTGCCAGCAGCGTAGGCCCGGACAGGAGACTCTATGGCTACACCTTC
cdr3_aa: CASSVGPDRRLYGYTF
d_call: TRBD1
v_call: TRBV9
clone_size: -
j_call: TRBJ1-2

cdr3_nt: TGTGCCAGCAGCTTGGGGGGTGAGCAGTTCTTC
cdr3_aa: CASSLGGEQFF
d_call: -
v_call: TRBV7-3
clone_size: -
j_call: TRBJ2-1

cdr3_nt: TGCAGCGTTGATGTTAGCTCCGGGGAGCTGTTTTTT
cdr3_aa: CSVDVSSGELFF
d_call: -
v_call: TRBV29-1
clone_size: few
j_call: TRBJ2-2

cdr3_nt: TGCAGCGTTGAGGTGGACAGCCCCGAGCAGTACTTC
cdr3_aa: CSVEVDSPEQYF
d_call: -
v_call: TRBV29-1
clone_size: -
j_call: TRBJ2-7

cdr3_nt: TGTGCCAGCAGGGGGACAGGCTATGGCTACACCTTC
cdr3_aa: CASRGTGYGYTF
d_call: TRBD1
v_call: TRBV2
clone_size: -
j_call: TRBJ1-2

cdr3_nt: TGTGCCAGCAGCTTGGGACAGGGGGTAACGTACGAGCAGTACTTC
cdr3_aa: CASSLGQGVTYEQYF
d_call: TRBD1
v_call: TRBV5-4
clone_size: -
j_call: TRBJ2-7

cdr3_nt: TGTGCCAGCTCACCACAGGAGCAGGGGGTGAGCACAGATACGCAGTATTTT
cdr3_aa: CASSPQEQGVSTDTQYF
d_call: TRBD1
v_call: TRBV18
clone_size: -
j_call: TRBJ2-3

cdr3_nt: TGTGCCAGCAGCTCGTTAACCGGGACTAGTCGTGCCTACGAGCAGTACTTC
cdr3_aa: CASSSLTGTSRAYEQYF
d_call: TRBD2
v_call: TRBV11-2
clone_size: -
j_call: TRBJ2-7

cdr3_nt: TGTGCCAGCAGTGGAACCCTCGAGGGTAGCAATCAGCCCCAGCATTTT
cdr3_aa: CASSGTLEGSNQPQHF
d_call: -
v_call: TRBV25-1
clone_size: once
j_call: TRBJ1-5

cdr3_nt: TGTGCCAGCAGTGACTTTAAGGGTGATACGCAGTATTTT
cdr3_aa: CASSDFKGDTQYF
d_call: -
v_call: TRBV6-4
clone_size: -
j_call: TRBJ2-3

cdr3_nt: TGTGCCAGCAGCTCGGGACAGGGGGTCGACGAGCAGTACTTC
cdr3_aa: CASSSGQGVDEQYF
d_call: TRBD1
v_call: TRBV5-6
clone_size: -
j_call: TRBJ2-7

cdr3_nt: TGTGCCAGCTCACCATTGGACAGGGTGGAGACCCAGTACTTC
cdr3_aa: CASSPLDRVETQYF
d_call: TRBD1
v_call: TRBV18
clone_size: -
j_call: TRBJ2-5

cdr3_nt: TGTGCCAGCAGTTTGTCCCCCCGGGGTTATAACTATGGCTACACCTTC
cdr3_aa: CASSLSPRGYNYGYTF
d_call: -
v_call: TRBV28
clone_size: -
j_call: TRBJ1-2

cdr3_nt: TGTGCCAGCGACTCTCCAGGGGGCCCCGACACAGATACGCAGTATTTT
cdr3_aa: CASDSPGGPDTDTQYF
d_call: TRBD1
v_call: TRBV9
clone_size: -
j_call: TRBJ2-3

cdr3_nt: TGCGCCAGCAGCTTTCCCGGGACAGGGGACACTGAAGCTTTCTTT
cdr3_aa: CASSFPGTGDTEAFF
d_call: TRBD1
v_call: TRBV5-1
clone_size: -
j_call: TRBJ1-1

cdr3_nt: TGTGCCACCGAAGACAGGGGGTCACAAGAGACCCAGTACTTC
cdr3_aa: CATEDRGSQETQYF
d_call: TRBD1
v_call: TRBV6-5
clone_size: -
j_call: TRBJ2-5

cdr3_nt: TGTGCCAGCAGCTTAAGGTCTGTCGGCCCGGAAAAACTGTTTTTT
cdr3_aa: CASSLRSVGPEKLFF
d_call: -
v_call: TRBV7-2
clone_size: -
j_call: TRBJ1-4

cdr3_nt: TGCAGTGCTAGAGTCGTCCCTGAAGCTTTCTTT
cdr3_aa: CSARVVPEAFF
d_call: -
v_call: TRBV20-1
clone_size: -
j_call: TRBJ1-1

cdr3_nt: TGCGCCAGCAGCCAAGATGTCCTAGGGGGGCGAGGCTACACCTTC
cdr3_aa: CASSQDVLGGRGYTF
d_call: -
v_call: TRBV4-3
clone_size: -
j_call: TRBJ1-2

cdr3_nt: TGTGCCAGTGAGAACAGGGGGTTCTTGTACACTGAAGCTTTCTTT
cdr3_aa: CASENRGFLYTEAFF
d_call: TRBD1
v_call: TRBV27
clone_size: -
j_call: TRBJ1-1

cdr3_nt: TGTGCCTGGGGGTCGGGCAGTAGCAATCAGCCCCAGCATTTT
cdr3_aa: CAWGSGSSNQPQHF
d_call: -
v_call: TRBV30
clone_size: -
j_call: TRBJ1-5

cdr3_nt: TGCGCCAGCAGCTCGGACGGGAGCATCGAGACCCAGTACTTC
cdr3_aa: CASSSDGSIETQYF
d_call: -
v_call: TRBV5-1
clone_size: -
j_call: TRBJ2-5

cdr3_nt: TGTGCCAGCAGCTTAGCGGCCGGACGGTCCTTTTTC
cdr3_aa: CASSLAAGRSFF
d_call: -
v_call: TRBV7-2
clone_size: -
j_call: TRBJ2-7

cdr3_nt: TGTGCCAGCAGCTTAAGTAGTACACCTCCACAAGAGACCCAGTACTTC
cdr3_aa: CASSLSSTPPQETQYF
d_call: -
v_call: TRBV7-2
clone_size: -
j_call: TRBJ2-5

cdr3_nt: TGCGCCAGCAGCAACACAGGGAACTCAGAGACCCAGTACTTC
cdr3_aa: CASSNTGNSETQYF
d_call: -
v_call: TRBV4-3
clone_size: -
j_call: TRBJ2-5

cdr3_nt: TGTGCCAGCAGCCCCAGGACGGGAGGAGGGACCGGGGAGCTGTTTTTT
cdr3_aa: CASSPRTGGGTGELFF
d_call: TRBD2
v_call: TRBV5-6
clone_size: -
j_call: TRBJ2-2

cdr3_nt: TGTGCCAGCAGTTCCATAGACAGGGGTCGGCAGCCCCAGCATTTT
cdr3_aa: CASSSIDRGRQPQHF
d_call: TRBD1
v_call: TRBV27
clone_size: -
j_call: TRBJ1-5

cdr3_nt: TGCACCAGTAGCAAGGGGATCCGGGACAGAAACACCGGGGAGCTGTTTTTT
cdr3_aa: CTSSKGIRDRNTGELFF
d_call: -
v_call: TRBV1
clone_size: once
j_call: TRBJ2-2

cdr3_nt: TGTGCCAGCAGCCCAGGCGACAGGGTGAACACTGAAGCTTTCTTT
cdr3_aa: CASSPGDRVNTEAFF
d_call: TRBD1
v_call: TRBV7-8
clone_size: -
j_call: TRBJ1-1

cdr3_nt: TGCGCCAGCAGCCAAGATCAGGGTTACAATCAGCCCCAGCATTTT
cdr3_aa: CASSQDQGYNQPQHF
d_call: -
v_call: TRBV4-1
clone_size: few
j_call: TRBJ1-5

cdr3_nt: TGTGCCAGCAGTCTCCGGGACGGCTTCTACGAGCAGTACTTC
cdr3_aa: CASSLRDGFYEQYF
d_call: -
v_call: TRBV2
clone_size: -
j_call: TRBJ2-7

cdr3_nt: TGTGCCAGCAGCCCACCGACAGGGCGGGTCACCGGGGAGCTGTTTTTT
cdr3_aa: CASSPPTGRVTGELFF
d_call: TRBD1
v_call: TRBV5-8
clone_size: -
j_call: TRBJ2-2

cdr3_nt: TGTGCCAGCAGTTACGTACAGGGGGCAGAGACCCAGTACTTC
cdr3_aa: CASSYVQGAETQYF
d_call: TRBD1
v_call: TRBV6-5
clone_size: -
j_call: TRBJ2-5

cdr3_nt: TGTGCCAGCAGCGAGACACTGAACACTGAAGCTTTCTTT
cdr3_aa: CASSETLNTEAFF
d_call: -
v_call: TRBV6-1
clone_size: -
j_call: TRBJ1-1

cdr3_nt: TGTGCCAGTAGTATTAGGGGGACTAATGAAAAACTGTTTTTT
cdr3_aa: CASSIRGTNEKLFF
d_call: -
v_call: TRBV19
clone_size: -
j_call: TRBJ1-4

cdr3_nt: TGTGCCAGCAGCTTAAAAGGACTAGGGAATGAGCAGTTCTTC
cdr3_aa: CASSLKGLGNEQFF
d_call: TRBD2
v_call: TRBV7-3
clone_size: -
j_call: TRBJ2-1

cdr3_nt: TGTGCCAGCAGCATCGTACAGGGGGGTTCGTATGGCTACACCTTC
cdr3_aa: CASSIVQGGSYGYTF
d_call: TRBD1
v_call: TRBV7-9
clone_size: -
j_call: TRBJ1-2

cdr3_nt: TGTGCCAGCAGCTTAGTCGCAGGGGACTATAATTCACCCCTCCACTTT
cdr3_aa: CASSLVAGDYNSPLHF
d_call: -
v_call: TRBV11-2
clone_size: -
j_call: TRBJ1-6